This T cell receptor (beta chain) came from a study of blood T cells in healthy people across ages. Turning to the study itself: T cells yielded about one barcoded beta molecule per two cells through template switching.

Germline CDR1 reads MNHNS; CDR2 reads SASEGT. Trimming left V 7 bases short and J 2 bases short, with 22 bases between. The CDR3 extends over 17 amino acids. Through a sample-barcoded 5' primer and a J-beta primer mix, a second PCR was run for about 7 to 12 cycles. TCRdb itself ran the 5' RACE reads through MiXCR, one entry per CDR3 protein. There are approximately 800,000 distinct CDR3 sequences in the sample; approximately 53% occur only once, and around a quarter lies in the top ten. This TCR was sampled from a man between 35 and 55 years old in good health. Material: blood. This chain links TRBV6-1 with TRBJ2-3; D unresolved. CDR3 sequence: CASTPRRAGPLTDTQYF. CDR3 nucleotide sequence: TGTGCCAGCACCCCCCGCCGGGCAGGACCACTCACAGATACGCAGTATTTT.